Below, 8 T cell receptor beta chains from the same sample are listed, as sequenced in a study of T cell repertoires in cytomegalovirus infection. MiXCR, run by TCRdb on the reads, gives a single entry per CDR3 protein. Of under 95,000 distinct CDR3 sequences detected, 45% to 50% appear once; the ten largest clones hold more than 85%. No antigen has been assigned to these receptors. Sequencing was performed on CD8+ T cells from cultured PBMCs, taken from culture after CMV antigen stimulation. These receptors were taken from a human donor in good health (CMV status not recorded). Some clones in this sample may be carry-over from other donors' samples.

This clonotype was counted once. This rearrangement joins TRBV6-2 or TRBV6-3 to TRBJ1-1; TRBD1 matches at 11 bases. CDR1 is MNHEY and CDR2 is SVGEGT in the germline V gene. There are 14 residues in the CDR3. The ends lost 0 bases at V and 7 bases at J; junction bases unmatched: 1. CDR3 region: CASSYSGTGGEAFF. The CDR3 region has the DNA TGTGCCAGCAGTTACTCGGGGACAGGGGGTGAAGCTTTCTTT.

The rearrangement joins TRBV27 to TRBJ1-2; D possibly corresponds to TRBD1 (6 bases). Germline V gene data show CDR1 as MNHEY and CDR2 as SMNVEV (reference sequence). The CDR3 has 14 amino acids. Trimming left V 5 bases short and J 2 bases short, with 12 bases between. CDR3 sequence: CASSPRGSNYGYTF. In DNA form, the CDR3 reads TGTGCCAGCAGTCCCAGGGGTTCGAACTATGGCTACACCTTC.

This rearrangement joins TRBV20-1 to TRBJ1-4; no firm D call. The CDR3 spans 13 residues. V lost 2 bases and J lost 7, with 11 bases in between. In germline, CDR1 is DFQATT, CDR2 SNEGSKA (reference sequence). CDR3: CSARIPAGEKLFF. Written as DNA, the CDR3 is TGCAGTGCTAGAATCCCCGCTGGTGAAAAACTGTTTTTT.

This clonotype was seen more than once but under ten times. The chain is built from TRBV6-1 and TRBJ2-7, with 10 bases identical to TRBD1. CDR3 length: 16 amino acids. Germline V CDR1 and CDR2: MNHNS, SASEGT. Trimming took 5 bases from V and 2 from J; bases not matched to a gene: 9. Written as DNA, the CDR3 is TGTGCCAGCAGTCCAACGGGACAGGGGAAGCCCTACGAGCAGTACTTC. Amino acids: CASSPTGQGKPYEQYF.

This clonotype came up once. This chain joins TRBV27 and TRBJ2-2; maybe TRBD2 (5 bases). This CDR3 spans 12 amino acids. V shed 3 bases and J shed 7 bases, with 6 bases lying between them. Germline assignment: CDR1 MNHEY and CDR2 SMNVEV (reference sequence). Here the CDR3 reads CASSFGNGELFF. In nucleotides, the CDR3 is TGTGCCAGCAGTTTCGGGAACGGGGAGCTGTTTTTT.

This clonotype has just a few counts. V gene TRBV7-9 combines with J gene TRBJ2-6; TRBD1 might be the D (5 bases). Germline V lookup: CDR1 SEHNR, CDR2 FQNEAQ (reference sequence). The CDR3 runs 15 residues. The ends were cut back, 7 bases at V and 2 bases at J, with 12 bases in the middle. CDR3 amino acids: CASTPTGAGANVLTF. For the CDR3, the DNA is TGTGCCAGCACCCCCACAGGTGCTGGGGCCAACGTCCTGACTTTC.

This clonotype came up once. V and J are TRBV7-9 and TRBJ1-4; D gene ambiguous. With 4 bases removed from V and 7 bases from J, the gap between germline ends came to 16 bases. CDR3 size: 15 residues. Germline V gene lookup returns CDR1 SEHNR and CDR2 FQNEAQ (reference sequence). CDR3 in DNA: TGTGCCAGCAGCTCCTTAGTAAAATCAGGTGAAAAACTGTTTTTT. The encoded protein is CASSSLVKSGEKLFF.

V gene TRBV6-5 combines with J gene TRBJ1-1; 10 positions match TRBD1. The germline V gene encodes CDR1 MNHEY and CDR2 SVGAGI. The CDR3 length is 16 residues. V trimming: 1 base; J trimming: 2 bases; junction bases outside the gene matches: 4. The CDR3 sequence is CASSYWDRGPNTEAFF. CDR3 coding DNA: TGTGCCAGCAGTTACTGGGACAGGGGCCCCAACACTGAAGCTTTCTTT.